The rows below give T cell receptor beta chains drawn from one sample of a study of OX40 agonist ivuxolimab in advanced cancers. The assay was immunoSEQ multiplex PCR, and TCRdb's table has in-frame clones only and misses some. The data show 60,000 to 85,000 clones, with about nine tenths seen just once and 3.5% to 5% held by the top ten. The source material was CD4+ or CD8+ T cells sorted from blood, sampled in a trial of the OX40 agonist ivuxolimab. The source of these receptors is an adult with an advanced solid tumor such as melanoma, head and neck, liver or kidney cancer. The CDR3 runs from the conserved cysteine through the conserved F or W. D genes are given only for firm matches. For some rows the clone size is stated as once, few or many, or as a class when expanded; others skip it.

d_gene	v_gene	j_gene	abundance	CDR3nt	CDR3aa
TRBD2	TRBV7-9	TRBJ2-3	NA	TGTGCCAGCAGCCGGAGCGGGGGGGCAGATACGCAGTATTTT	CASSRSGGADTQYF
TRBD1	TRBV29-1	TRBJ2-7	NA	TGCAGCGTGGGGGACAGGGAAATTCCCCCGCCGATAAATTACGAGCAGTACTTC	CSVGDREIPPPINYEQYF
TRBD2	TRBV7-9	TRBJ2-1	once	TGTGCCAGCAGCTCGGGGACTAGCGGGGTAAGCTACAATGAGCAGTTCTTC	CASSSGTSGVSYNEQFF
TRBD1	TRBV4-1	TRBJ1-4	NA	TGCGCCAGCAGCCTACGAGAAGGGGGCCGAACTAATGAAAAACTGTTTTTT	CASSLREGGRTNEKLFF
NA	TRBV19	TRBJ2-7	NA	TGTGCCAGTAGTATTAGGAACGAGCAGTACTTC	CASSIRNEQYF
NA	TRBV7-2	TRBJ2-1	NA	TGTGCCAGCAGCTTAGAGAGAGGGCTTGGTGAGCAGTTCTTC	CASSLERGLGEQFF
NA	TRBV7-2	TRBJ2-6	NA	TGTGCCAGCAGCTTTTTCGGACAGAGCTCTGGGGCCAACGTCCTGACTTTC	CASSFFGQSSGANVLTF
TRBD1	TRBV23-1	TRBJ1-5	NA	TGCGCCAGCAGTCTTCTGGCTAGGGGGCGTCAGCCCCAGCATTTT	CASSLLARGRQPQHF
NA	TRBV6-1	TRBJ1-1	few	TGTGCCAGCACCCCCCCGTACACTGAAGCTTTCTTT	CASTPPYTEAFF
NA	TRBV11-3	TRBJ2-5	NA	TGTGCCAGCAGCCCCATGGAGGGGCAGTGGGAGACCCAGTACTTC	CASSPMEGQWETQYF
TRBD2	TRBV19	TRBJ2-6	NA	TGTGCCAGTAAGCCTCGCCGCGGGAGTGTGTCTGGGGCCAACGTCCTGACTTTC	CASKPRRGSVSGANVLTF
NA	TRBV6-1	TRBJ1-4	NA	TGTGCCAGCAGTGAAGGGCAGAGGCCCGAAAAACTGTTTTTT	CASSEGQRPEKLFF
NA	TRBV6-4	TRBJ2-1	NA	TGTGCCAGCAGTGAGAGGGGATGGGATGAGCAGTTCTTC	CASSERGWDEQFF
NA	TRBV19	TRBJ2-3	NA	TGTGCCAGTAGTATAGATTGGACTAGCACAGATACGCAGTATTTT	CASSIDWTSTDTQYF
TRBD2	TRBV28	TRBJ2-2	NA	TGTGCCAGCAGTGGGGGGGGACCCGTTCGTACCGGGGAGCTGTTTTTT	CASSGGGPVRTGELFF
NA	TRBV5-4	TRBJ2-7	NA	TGTGCCAGCAGCTGGGCCGGGTACGAGCAGTACTTC	CASSWAGYEQYF
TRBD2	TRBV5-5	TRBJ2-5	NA	TGTGCCAGCACCATGTGGGGGGGACAAGAGACCCAGTACTTC	CASTMWGGQETQYF
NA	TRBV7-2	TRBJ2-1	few	TGTGCCAGCAGCTTGGAGGGGGCGAGGTCCTACAATGAGCAGTTCTTC	CASSLEGARSYNEQFF
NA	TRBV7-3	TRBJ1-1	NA	TGTGCCAGCAGCTTAGCTTTGAACACTGAAGCTTTCTTT	CASSLALNTEAFF
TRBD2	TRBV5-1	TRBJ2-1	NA	TGCGCCAGCAGCTTGGAGAGGCTAGCGGGAGGACCATTCTCCTACAATGAGCAGTTCTTC	CASSLERLAGGPFSYNEQFF
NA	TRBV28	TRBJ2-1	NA	TGTGCCAGCAGTTCAGCGGGTGCCGGGTCTGCTCATGAGCAGTTCTTC	CASSSAGAGSAHEQFF
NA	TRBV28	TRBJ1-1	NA	TGTGCCAGCAGTTTACGGGTTAGCGACACTGAAGCTTTCTTT	CASSLRVSDTEAFF
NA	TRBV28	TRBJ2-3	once	TGTGCCAGCAGTCTCACAGGGGAGGCAGATACGCAGTATTTT	CASSLTGEADTQYF
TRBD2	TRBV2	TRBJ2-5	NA	TGTGCCAGCAGACTAGCGGGGGGTCCGCAGACCCAGTACTTC	CASRLAGGPQTQYF
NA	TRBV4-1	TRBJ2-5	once	TGCGCCAGCAGCCACCTAGACAGGGAGGGGGAGACCCAGTACTTC	CASSHLDREGETQYF
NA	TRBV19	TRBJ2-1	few	TGTGCCAGTAGTTCTGGGACCTTCGGGGAGCAGTTCTTC	CASSSGTFGEQFF
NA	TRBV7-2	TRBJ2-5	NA	TGTGCCAGCAGCTTAAGTAGGGCCCAAGAGACCCAGTACTTC	CASSLSRAQETQYF
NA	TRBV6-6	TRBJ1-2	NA	TGTGCCAGCAGTTACTCAGCTGGCAGCGCTAACTATGGCTACACCTTC	CASSYSAGSANYGYTF
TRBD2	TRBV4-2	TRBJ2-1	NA	TGTGCCAGCAGCCTCCGGACTAGCGGGAGTAGCGATGAGCAGTTCTTC	CASSLRTSGSSDEQFF
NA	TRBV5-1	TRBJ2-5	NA	TGCGCCAGCAGCTTGGCTGGAAGGCAGGGATACTTC	CASSLAGRQGYF
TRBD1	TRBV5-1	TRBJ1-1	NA	TGCGCCAGCAGCTTGACCGGGACAGGGTGGTCAAACACTGAAGCTTTCTTT	CASSLTGTGWSNTEAFF
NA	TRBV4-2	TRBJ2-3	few	TGTGCCAGCAGCCAAGGGTCCGGCGGCCTCACCGATACGCAGTATTTT	CASSQGSGGLTDTQYF
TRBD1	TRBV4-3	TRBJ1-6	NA	TGCGCCAGCAGCCCAGTGGACAGGGATAATTCACCCCTCCACTTT	CASSPVDRDNSPLHF
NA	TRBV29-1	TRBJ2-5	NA	TGCAGCGTCTCGAGGGGACAAGAGACCCAGTACTTC	CSVSRGQETQYF
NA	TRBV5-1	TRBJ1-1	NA	TGCGCCAGCACAATTGGCGGGGGGGAGACTGAAGCTTTCTTT	CASTIGGGETEAFF
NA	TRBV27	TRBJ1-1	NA	TGTGCCAGCAGTCGCCAGGGGAGCCACACTGAAGCTTTCTTT	CASSRQGSHTEAFF
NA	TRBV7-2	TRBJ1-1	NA	TGTGCCAGCAGCTTAGCGGTCGGCAGACAGAACACTGAAGCTTTCTTT	CASSLAVGRQNTEAFF
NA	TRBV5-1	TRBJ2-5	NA	TGCGCCAGCAGCTTGGGCAGGGCCCAAGAGACCCAGTACTTC	CASSLGRAQETQYF
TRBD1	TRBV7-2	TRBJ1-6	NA	TGTGCCAGCAGCTTAACAGGGACAGGGTATTCACCCCTCCACTTT	CASSLTGTGYSPLHF
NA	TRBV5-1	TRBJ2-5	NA	TGCGCCAGCAGCTTGGGCGGTAGCCAAGAGACCCAGTACTTC	CASSLGGSQETQYF
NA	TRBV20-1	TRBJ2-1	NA	TGCAGTGCTAGATTGGGGAATGAGCAGTTCTTC	CSARLGNEQFF
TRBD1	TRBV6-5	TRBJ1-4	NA	TGTGCCAGTAAAACAGGGGACGCAGAAAAACTGTTTTTT	CASKTGDAEKLFF
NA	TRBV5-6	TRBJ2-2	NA	TGTGCCAGCACGGGTAGACTAGGGAACACCGGGGAGCTGTTTTTT	CASTGRLGNTGELFF
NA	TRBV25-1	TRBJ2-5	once	TGTGCCAGCAGTGAGGTGGGGGAGACCCAGTACTTC	CASSEVGETQYF
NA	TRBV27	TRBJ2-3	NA	TGTGCCAGCAGTTCCCGCGGACTTGCAGATACGCAGTATTTT	CASSSRGLADTQYF
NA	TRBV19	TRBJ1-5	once	TGTGCCAGTAATTCCCTACTCCGGGACCCCGTCGGTTATAGCAATCAGCCCCAGCATTTT	CASNSLLRDPVGYSNQPQHF
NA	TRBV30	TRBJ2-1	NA	TGTGCCTGGAGTGTACTTAACGAGCAGTTCTTC	CAWSVLNEQFF
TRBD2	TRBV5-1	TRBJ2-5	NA	TGCGCCAGCAGCTTGGGTATGGGAGGGCCCGGGGAGACCCAGTACTTC	CASSLGMGGPGETQYF
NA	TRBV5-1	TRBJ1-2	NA	TGCGCCAGCAGCTTGGGTGAAGGGTACTATGGCTACACCTTC	CASSLGEGYYGYTF
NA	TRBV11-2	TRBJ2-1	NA	TGTGCCAGCAGCTTAGTGACCGGGGGCCATGAGCAGTTCTTC	CASSLVTGGHEQFF
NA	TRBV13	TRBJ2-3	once	TGTGCCAGCAGCTTAGCGAGTGCTAGCACAGATACGCAGTATTTT	CASSLASASTDTQYF
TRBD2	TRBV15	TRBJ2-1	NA	TGTGCCACCAGCAGAGGGGGAGGGCCCTACAATGAGCAGTTCTTC	CATSRGGGPYNEQFF
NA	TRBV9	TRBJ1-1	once	TGTGCCAGCAGCGTAGGTATATCGGGCAGAGCGAACACTGAAGCTTTCTTT	CASSVGISGRANTEAFF
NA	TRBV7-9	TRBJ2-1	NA	TGTGCCAGCAGCCCTGGACACCTTTACAATGAGCAGTTCTTC	CASSPGHLYNEQFF
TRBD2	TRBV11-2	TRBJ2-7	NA	TGTGCCAGCAGCTCATATGGGACTAGCGGGGGGGCGCTCCTCGACGAGCAGTACTTC	CASSSYGTSGGALLDEQYF